This TCR beta chain was sequenced for a study of cytomegalovirus exposure and HLA in healthy donors. Study at large: Around 89 million unique TCRs from HLA-typed donors made up an early data release.

At collection, donors were nominally healthy, but unrecorded immune exposures were probable. The PCR used 60 Vbeta and 13 Jbeta primers. Sequencing was performed with immunoSEQ multiplex PCR; in TCRdb, only in-frame clones are kept and a portion is missing. The sample lists 100,000 to 140,000 clones; more than 65% were seen once. The V end was cut by 2 bases, the J end by 5 bases, with 9 bases between. The CDR3 consists of 14 residues. Germline-derived CDR1 and CDR2 are MNHEY and SMNVEV (reference sequence). General study results and limits: In a later analysis, HLA-associated TCR beta chains were more clonally expanded than equally common others.

Comment on this clone: Its matching antigen is unknown.

The chain carries TRBV27 and TRBJ1-4; no firm D call. The receptor was isolated from a young man in good health and CMV-seronegative. The sample consisted of PBMCs. For the CDR3, the DNA is TGTGCCAGCAGTTTAGGAGCTGAGAATGAAAAACTGTTTTTT. Translated, it gives CASSLGAENEKLFF. Complete variable domain (other parts from reference TRBV27 and TRBJ1-4): EAQVTQNPRYLITVTGKKLTVTCSQNMNHEYMSWYRQDPGLGLRQIYYSMNVEVTDKGDVPEGYKVSRKEKRNFPLILESPSPNQTSLYFCASSLGAENEKLFFGSGTQLSVL.